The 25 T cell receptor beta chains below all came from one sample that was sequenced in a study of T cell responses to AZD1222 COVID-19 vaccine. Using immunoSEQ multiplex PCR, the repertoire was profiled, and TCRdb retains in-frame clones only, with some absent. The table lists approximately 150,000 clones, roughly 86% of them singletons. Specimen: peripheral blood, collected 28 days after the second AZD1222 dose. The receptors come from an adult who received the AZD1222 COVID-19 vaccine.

The CDR3 bases are TGTGCCAGCAGCACGAACAGGGGTGGAGAAAAACTGTTTTTT. This sequence encodes CASSTNRGGEKLFF. This sequence joins TRBV5-8 and TRBJ1-4; 7 bases are a match to TRBD1. V lost 4 bases, J lost 8 bases, and 8 bases stayed unmatched. Germline CDR1 is SGHTS and CDR2 is YDEGEE. The CDR3 contains 14 residues.

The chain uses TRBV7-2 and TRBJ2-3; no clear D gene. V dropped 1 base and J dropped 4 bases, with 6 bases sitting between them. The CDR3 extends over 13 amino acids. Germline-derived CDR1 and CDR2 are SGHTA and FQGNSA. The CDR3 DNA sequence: TGTGCCAGCAGCTTAGGGTTGTCAGATACGCAGTATTTT. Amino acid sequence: CASSLGLSDTQYF.

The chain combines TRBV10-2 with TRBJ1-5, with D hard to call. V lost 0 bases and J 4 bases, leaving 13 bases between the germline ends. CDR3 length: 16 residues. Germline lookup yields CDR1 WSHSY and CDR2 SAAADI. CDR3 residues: CASSESKFGQNQPQHF. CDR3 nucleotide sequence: TGCGCCAGCAGTGAGTCGAAGTTTGGGCAAAATCAGCCCCAGCATTTT.

The CDR3 DNA is TGCGCCAGCAGGTCCACCGCCTACAATGAGCAGTTCTTC. Protein: CASRSTAYNEQFF. The chain joins TRBV10-2 to TRBJ2-1; D remains unclear. The germline V and J ends were trimmed by 6 bases and 2 bases, with 8 bases remaining between them. The CDR3 spans 13 residues. Looked up from germline, CDR1 is WSHSY and CDR2 is SAAADI.

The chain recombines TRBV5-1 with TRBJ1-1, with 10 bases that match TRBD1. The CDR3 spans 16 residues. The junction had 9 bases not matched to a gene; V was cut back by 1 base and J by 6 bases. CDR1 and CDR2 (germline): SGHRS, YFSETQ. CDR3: CASSLSGDRGFSEAFF. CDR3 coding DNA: TGCGCCAGCAGCTTGAGTGGGGACAGGGGTTTCTCTGAAGCTTTCTTT.

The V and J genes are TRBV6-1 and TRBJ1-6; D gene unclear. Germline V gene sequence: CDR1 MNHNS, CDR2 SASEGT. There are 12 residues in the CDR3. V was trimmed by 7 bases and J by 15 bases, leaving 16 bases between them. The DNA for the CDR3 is TGTGCCAGCACCATTGTCCCCGGAATCCTCCACTTT. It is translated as CASTIVPGILHF.

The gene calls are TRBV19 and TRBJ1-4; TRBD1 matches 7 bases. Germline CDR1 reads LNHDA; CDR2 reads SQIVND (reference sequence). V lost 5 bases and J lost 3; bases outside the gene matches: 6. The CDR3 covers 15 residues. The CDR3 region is CASSPPGQPNEKLFF. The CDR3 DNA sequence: TGTGCCAGTAGTCCCCCGGGACAGCCTAATGAAAAACTGTTTTTT. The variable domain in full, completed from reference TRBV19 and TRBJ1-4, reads DGGITQSPKYLFRKEGQNVTLSCEQNLNHDAMYWYRQDPGQGLRLIYYSQIVNDFQKGDIAEGYSVSREKKESFPLTVTSAQKNPTAFYLCASSPPGQPNEKLFFGSGTQLSVL.

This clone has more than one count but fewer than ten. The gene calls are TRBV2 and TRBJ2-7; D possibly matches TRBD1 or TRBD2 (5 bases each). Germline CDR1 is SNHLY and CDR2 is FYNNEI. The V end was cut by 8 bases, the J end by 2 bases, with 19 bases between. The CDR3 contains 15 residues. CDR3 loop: CASATGLKTAYEQYF. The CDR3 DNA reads TGTGCCAGCGCTACGGGGCTGAAGACCGCCTACGAGCAGTACTTC.

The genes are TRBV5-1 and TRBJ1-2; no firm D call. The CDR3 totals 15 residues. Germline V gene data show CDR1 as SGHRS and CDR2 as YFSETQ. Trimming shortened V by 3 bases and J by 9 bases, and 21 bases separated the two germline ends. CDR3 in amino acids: CASSSTLNWVHSYTF. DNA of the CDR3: TGCGCCAGCAGCTCCACGTTAAACTGGGTTCATAGCTACACCTTC.

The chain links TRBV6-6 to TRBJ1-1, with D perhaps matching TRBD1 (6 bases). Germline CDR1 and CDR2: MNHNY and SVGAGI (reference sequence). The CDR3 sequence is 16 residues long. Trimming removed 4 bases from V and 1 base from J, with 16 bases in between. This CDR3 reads CASSSPQGPRNTEAFF. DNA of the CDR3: TGTGCCAGCAGTTCCCCGCAGGGGCCTAGGAACACTGAAGCTTTCTTT.

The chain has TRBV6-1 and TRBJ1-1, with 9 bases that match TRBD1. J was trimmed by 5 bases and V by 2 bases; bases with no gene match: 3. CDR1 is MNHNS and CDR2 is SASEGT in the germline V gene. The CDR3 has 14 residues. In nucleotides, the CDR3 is TGTGCCAGCAGTGAAAGAGGACAGGGGACTGAAGCTTTCTTT. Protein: CASSERGQGTEAFF.

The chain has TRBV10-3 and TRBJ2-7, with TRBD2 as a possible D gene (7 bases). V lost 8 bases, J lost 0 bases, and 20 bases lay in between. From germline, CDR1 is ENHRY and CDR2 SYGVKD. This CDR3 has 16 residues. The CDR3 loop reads CAIGRGGGRPSYEQYF. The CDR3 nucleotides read TGTGCCATCGGGCGAGGGGGGGGAAGACCCTCCTACGAGCAGTACTTC.

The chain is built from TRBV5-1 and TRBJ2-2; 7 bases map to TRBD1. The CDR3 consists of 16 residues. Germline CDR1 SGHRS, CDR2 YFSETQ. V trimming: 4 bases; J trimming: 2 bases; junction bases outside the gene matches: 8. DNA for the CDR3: TGCGCCAGCAGCCGTACTTTAGGGGGCAACACCGGGGAGCTGTTTTTT. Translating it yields CASSRTLGGNTGELFF.

The CDR3, as DNA: TGTGCCAGCTCCCCCCTAAACGGATCACCCCTCCACTTT. It translates to CASSPLNGSPLHF. The chain employs TRBV18 and TRBJ1-6; no clear D gene. The germline CDR1 and CDR2 sequences are KGHSH and LQKENI. The CDR3 is 13 amino acids. Trimming took 6 bases from V and 10 from J, leaving 13 bases between them. Based on the CDR3 plus reference TRBV18 and TRBJ1-6, the full variable domain is NAGVMQNPRHLVRRRGQEARLRCSPMKGHSHVYWYRQLPEEGLKFMVYLQKENIIDESGMPKERFSAEFPKEGPSILRIQQVVRGDSAAYFCASSPLNGSPLHFGNGTRLTVT.

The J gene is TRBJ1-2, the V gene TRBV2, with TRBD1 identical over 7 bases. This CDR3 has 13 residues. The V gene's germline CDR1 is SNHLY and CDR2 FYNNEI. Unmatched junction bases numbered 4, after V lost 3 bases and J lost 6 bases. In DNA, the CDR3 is TGTGCCAGCAGTGAGGTAGGGGGCCATGGCTACACCTTC. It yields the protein CASSEVGGHGYTF.

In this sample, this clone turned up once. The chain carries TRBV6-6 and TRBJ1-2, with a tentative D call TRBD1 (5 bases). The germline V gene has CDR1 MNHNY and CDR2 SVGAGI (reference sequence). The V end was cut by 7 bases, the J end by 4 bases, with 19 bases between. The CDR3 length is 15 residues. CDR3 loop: CASTPPREGVYGYTF. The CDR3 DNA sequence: TGTGCCAGCACTCCCCCAAGGGAAGGGGTCTATGGCTACACCTTC.

The CDR3 spells CASSQEGSSGNTIYF. The CDR3 DNA sequence: TGCGCCAGCAGCCAAGAGGGAAGCTCTGGAAACACCATATATTTT. The chain uses TRBV4-1 and TRBJ1-3; no clear D. Trimming stripped 0 bases from V and 0 bases from J, with 6 bases between. The CDR3 loop spans 15 amino acids. Germline V gene lookup returns CDR1 MGHRA and CDR2 YSYEKL.

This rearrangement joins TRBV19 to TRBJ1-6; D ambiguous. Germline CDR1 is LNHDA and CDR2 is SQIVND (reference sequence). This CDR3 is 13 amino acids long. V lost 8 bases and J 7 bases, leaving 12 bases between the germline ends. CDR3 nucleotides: TGTGCCAGTGGGGTATTGGGCAATTCACCCCTCCACTTT. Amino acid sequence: CASGVLGNSPLHF.

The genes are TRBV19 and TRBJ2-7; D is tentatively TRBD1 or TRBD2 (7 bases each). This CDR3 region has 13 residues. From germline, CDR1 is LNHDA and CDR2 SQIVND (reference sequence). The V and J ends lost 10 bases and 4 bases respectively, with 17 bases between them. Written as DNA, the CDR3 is TGTGCCACCCGGGGGGACAGACCTTACGAGCAGTACTTC. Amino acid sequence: CATRGDRPYEQYF.

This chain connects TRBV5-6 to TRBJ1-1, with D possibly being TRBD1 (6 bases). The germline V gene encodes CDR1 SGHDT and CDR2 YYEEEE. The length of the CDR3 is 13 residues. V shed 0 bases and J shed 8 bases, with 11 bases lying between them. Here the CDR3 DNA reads TGTGCCAGCAGCTTGGCAGGGGAGAAGGAAGCTTTCTTT. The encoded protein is CASSLAGEKEAFF.

CDR3 loop: CASSFAGSLQNTEAFF. CDR3 coding DNA: TGTGCCAGCAGCTTTGCCGGGTCCTTACAGAACACTGAAGCTTTCTTT. The chain is built from TRBV5-4 and TRBJ1-1, with D hard to call. The V end was cut by 2 bases, the J end by 1 base, with 15 bases between. The germline CDR1 and CDR2 sequences are SGHNT and YYREEE (reference sequence). This CDR3 is built from 16 residues.

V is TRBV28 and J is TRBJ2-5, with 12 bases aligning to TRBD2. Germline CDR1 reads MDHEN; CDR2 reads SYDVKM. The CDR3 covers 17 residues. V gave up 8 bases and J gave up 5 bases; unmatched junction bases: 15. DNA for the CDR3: TGTGCCAGCCTGTTCAGGGGGCTAGCGGGAGGGGGCGAGACCCAGTACTTC. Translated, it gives CASLFRGLAGGGETQYF.

The CDR3 region has the DNA TGTGCCAGCAGCAAAAGCGGGGGGGCCTTGAATGAGCAGTTCTTC. Amino acids: CASSKSGGALNEQFF. The chain links TRBV6-2 or TRBV6-3 to TRBJ2-1; TRBD2 agrees at 10 bases. The CDR3 runs to 15 residues. With V trimmed by 6 bases and J by 7 bases, 9 bases remained unmatched. Germline V gives CDR1 MNHEY, CDR2 SVGEGT.

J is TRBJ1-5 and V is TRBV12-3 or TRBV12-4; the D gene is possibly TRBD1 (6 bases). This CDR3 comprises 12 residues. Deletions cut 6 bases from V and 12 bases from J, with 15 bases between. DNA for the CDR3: TGTGCCAGCAGCGCAACGAAACAGGGCCAGCATTTT. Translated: CASSATKQGQHF.

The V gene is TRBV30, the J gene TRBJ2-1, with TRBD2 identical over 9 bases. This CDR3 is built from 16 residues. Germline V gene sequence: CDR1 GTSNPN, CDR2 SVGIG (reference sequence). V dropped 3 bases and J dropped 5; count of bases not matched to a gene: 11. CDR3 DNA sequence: TGTGCCTGGAGGAAGTGGGCTAGCGGGGCAGACAATGAGCAGTTCTTC. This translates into CAWRKWASGADNEQFF.